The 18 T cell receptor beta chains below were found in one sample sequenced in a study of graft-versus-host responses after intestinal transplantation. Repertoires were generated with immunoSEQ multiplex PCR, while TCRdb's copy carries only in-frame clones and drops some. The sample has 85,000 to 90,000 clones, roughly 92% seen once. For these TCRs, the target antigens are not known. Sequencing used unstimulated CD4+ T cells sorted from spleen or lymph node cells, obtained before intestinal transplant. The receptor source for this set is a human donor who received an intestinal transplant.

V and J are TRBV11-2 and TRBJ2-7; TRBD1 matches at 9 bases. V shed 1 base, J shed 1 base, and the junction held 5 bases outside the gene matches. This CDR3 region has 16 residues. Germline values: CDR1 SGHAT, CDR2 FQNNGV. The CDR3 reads CASSLARQGGSYEQYF. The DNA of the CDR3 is TGTGCCAGCAGCTTAGCCCGACAGGGGGGGTCCTACGAGCAGTACTTC.

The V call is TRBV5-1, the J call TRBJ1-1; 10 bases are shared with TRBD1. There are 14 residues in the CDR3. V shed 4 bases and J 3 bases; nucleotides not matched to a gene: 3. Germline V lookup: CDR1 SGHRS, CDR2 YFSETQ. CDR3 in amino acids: CASSRGQGHTEAFF. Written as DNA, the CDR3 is TGCGCCAGCAGCAGGGGACAGGGGCACACTGAAGCTTTCTTT.

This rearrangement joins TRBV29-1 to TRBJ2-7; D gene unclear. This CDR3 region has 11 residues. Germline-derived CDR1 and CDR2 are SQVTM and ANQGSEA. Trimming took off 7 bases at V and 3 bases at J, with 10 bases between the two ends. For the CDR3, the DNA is TGCAGCGCAGGAAAGAACTACGAGCAGTACTTC. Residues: CSAGKNYEQYF.

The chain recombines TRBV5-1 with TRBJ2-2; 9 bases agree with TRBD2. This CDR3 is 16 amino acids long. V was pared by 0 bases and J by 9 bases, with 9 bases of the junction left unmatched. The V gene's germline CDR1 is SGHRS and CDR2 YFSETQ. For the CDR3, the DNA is TGCGCCAGCAGCTTGGAAGCGGGAGGCCCATCTAGGGAGCTGTTTTTT. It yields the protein CASSLEAGGPSRELFF.

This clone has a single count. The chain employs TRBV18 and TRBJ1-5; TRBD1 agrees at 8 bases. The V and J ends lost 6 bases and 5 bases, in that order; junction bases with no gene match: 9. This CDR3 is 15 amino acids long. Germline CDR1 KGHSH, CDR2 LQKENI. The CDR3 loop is CASSPDRGRDQPQHF. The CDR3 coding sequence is TGTGCCAGCTCCCCAGACAGGGGTAGGGATCAGCCCCAGCATTTT.

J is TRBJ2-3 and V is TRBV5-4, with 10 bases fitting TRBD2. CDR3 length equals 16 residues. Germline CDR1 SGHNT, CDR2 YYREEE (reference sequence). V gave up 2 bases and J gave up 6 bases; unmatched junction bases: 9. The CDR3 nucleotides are TGTGCCAGCAGCTTCGGGCTAGCGGGAGCTAGTGATACGCAGTATTTT. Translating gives CASSFGLAGASDTQYF.

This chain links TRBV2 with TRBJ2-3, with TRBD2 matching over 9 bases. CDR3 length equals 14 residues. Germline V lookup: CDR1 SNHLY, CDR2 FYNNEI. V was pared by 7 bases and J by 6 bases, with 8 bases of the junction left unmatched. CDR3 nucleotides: TGTGCCAGCATCATGGCGGGAGGGCCGGATACGCAGTATTTT. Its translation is CASIMAGGPDTQYF.

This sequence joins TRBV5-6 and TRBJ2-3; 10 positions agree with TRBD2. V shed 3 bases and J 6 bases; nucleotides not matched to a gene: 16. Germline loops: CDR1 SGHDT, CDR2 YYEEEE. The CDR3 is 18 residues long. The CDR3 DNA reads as TGTGCCAGCAGCTCCGTGGGGCTAGCGGGAGTGTGGGGGGATACGCAGTATTTT. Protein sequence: CASSSVGLAGVWGDTQYF.

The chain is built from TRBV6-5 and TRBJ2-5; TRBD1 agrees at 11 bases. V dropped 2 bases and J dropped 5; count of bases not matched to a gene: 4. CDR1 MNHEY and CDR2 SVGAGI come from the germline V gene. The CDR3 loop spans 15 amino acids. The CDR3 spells CASSYIGQGAETQYF. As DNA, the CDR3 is TGTGCCAGCAGTTACATAGGACAGGGGGCCGAGACCCAGTACTTC.

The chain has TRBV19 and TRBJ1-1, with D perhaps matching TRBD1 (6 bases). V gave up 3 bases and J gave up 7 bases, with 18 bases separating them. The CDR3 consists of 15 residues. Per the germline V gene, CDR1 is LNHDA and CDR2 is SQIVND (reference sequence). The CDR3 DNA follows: TGTGCCAGTAGTATTAAAGGGGGAAGGGGTGGTGAAGCTTTCTTT. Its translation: CASSIKGGRGGEAFF.

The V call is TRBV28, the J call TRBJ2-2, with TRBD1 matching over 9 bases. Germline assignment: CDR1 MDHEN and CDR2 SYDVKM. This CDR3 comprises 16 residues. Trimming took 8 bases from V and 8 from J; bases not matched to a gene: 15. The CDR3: CASGTGTGNFRGELFF. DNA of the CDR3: TGTGCCAGCGGAACCGGGACAGGGAACTTTAGGGGGGAGCTGTTTTTT.

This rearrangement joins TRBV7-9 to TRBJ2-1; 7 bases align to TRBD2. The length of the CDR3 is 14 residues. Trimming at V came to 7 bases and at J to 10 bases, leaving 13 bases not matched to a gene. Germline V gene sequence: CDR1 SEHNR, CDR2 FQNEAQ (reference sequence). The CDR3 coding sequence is TGTGCCAGCAACTCACCCCCCACGGGAGGAGAGCAGTTCTTC. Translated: CASNSPPTGGEQFF.

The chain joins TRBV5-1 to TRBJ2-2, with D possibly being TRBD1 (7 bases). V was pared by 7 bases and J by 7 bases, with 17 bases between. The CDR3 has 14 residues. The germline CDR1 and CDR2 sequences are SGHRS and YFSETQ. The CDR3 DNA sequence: TGCGCCAGCTCCCTCCAGGGGGGCTACGGGGAGCTGTTTTTT. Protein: CASSLQGGYGELFF.

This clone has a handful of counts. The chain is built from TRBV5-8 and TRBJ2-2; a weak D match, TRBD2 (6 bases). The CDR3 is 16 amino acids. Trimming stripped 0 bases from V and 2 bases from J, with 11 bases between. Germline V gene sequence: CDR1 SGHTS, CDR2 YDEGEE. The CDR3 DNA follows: TGTGCCAGCAGCTTGGCCGGCGGGATTAACACCGGGGAGCTGTTTTTT. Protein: CASSLAGGINTGELFF.

The CDR3 DNA reads TGCGCCAGCAGCTTGGTGCGGGGGCAGACTGAAGCTTTCTTT. It codes for CASSLVRGQTEAFF. The chain employs TRBV5-1 and TRBJ1-1, with a tentative D call TRBD1 (6 bases). In germline, CDR1 is SGHRS, CDR2 YFSETQ. V was pared by 0 bases and J by 5 bases, with 11 bases between. The CDR3 length is 14 residues.

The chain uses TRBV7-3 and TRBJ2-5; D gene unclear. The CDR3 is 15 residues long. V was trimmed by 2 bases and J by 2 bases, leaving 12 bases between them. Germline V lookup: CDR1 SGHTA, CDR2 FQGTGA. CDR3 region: CASSLGVHYQETQYF. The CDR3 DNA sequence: TGTGCCAGCAGCTTAGGGGTCCACTATCAAGAGACCCAGTACTTC.

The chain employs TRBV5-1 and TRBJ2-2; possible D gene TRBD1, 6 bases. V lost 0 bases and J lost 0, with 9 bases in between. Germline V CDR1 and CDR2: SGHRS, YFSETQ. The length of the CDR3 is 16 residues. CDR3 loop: CASSLASGANTGELFF. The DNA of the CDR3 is TGCGCCAGCAGCTTGGCGTCAGGGGCGAACACCGGGGAGCTGTTTTTT. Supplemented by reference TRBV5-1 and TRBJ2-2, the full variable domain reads KAGVTQTPRYLIKTRGQQVTLSCSPISGHRSVSWYQQTPGQGLQFLFEYFSETQRNKGNFPGRFSGRQFSNSRSEMNVSTLELGDSALYLCASSLASGANTGELFFGEGSRLTVL.

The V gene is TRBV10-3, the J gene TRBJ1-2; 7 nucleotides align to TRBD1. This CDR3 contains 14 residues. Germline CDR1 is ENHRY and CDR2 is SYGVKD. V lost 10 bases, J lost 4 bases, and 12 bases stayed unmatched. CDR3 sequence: CASGQEVLTYGYTF. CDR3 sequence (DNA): TGTGCCAGTGGACAGGAGGTTCTTACCTATGGCTACACCTTC.